This section outlines one T cell receptor (beta chain) sequence together with its context. Its target is unknown. These data are taken from a study of cytomegalovirus exposure and HLA in healthy donors. Study results and limitations: The classifier, whose performance was assessed in both the original and validation cohorts, reportedly diagnosed cytomegalovirus status with high specificity and sensitivity. Researchers catalogued approximately 170 TCR beta chains as cytomegalovirus-associated. In the roughly 110 validation repertoires, approximately 94% of cluster scores exceeded 0, per a later analysis.

The data were produced by immunoSEQ multiplex PCR, yet TCRdb's version contains in-frame clones alone and is incomplete. The profile shows 21,000 or so clones, approximately 96% of them singletons. The trim removed 5 bases at V and 5 bases at J, leaving 9 bases unmatched. Germline CDR1 SGHTA, CDR2 FQGNSA. The CDR3 is 15 amino acids. V usage is TRBV7-2 and J usage is TRBJ2-5; 9 bases agree with TRBD2. The sequenced sample consisted of PBMCs. The receptor comes from a man aged 30 to 39 in good health and CMV-seropositive. DNA of the CDR3: TGTGCCAGCAGCCCTAGCGGGGCAGGGGTGGAGACCCAGTACTTC. This translates into CASSPSGAGVETQYF. The full variable domain, with the rest looked up from reference TRBV7-2 and TRBJ2-5, is GAGVSQSPSNKVTEKGKDVELRCDPISGHTALYWYRQSLGQGLEFLIYFQGNSAPDKSGLPSDRFSAERTGGSVSTLTIQRTQQEDSAVYLCASSPSGAGVETQYFGPGTRLLVL.